The rows below give T cell receptor beta chains drawn from one sample of a study of vaccination effects on CD4 cells after COVID-19. Using immunoSEQ multiplex PCR, the repertoire was profiled, and TCRdb retains in-frame clones only, with some absent. Of tens of thousands of clones detected, approximately 75% appear once; the ten largest clones hold approximately 6%. These receptors' targets are unknown. The source material was CD4+ T cells from PBMCs cultured with HCoV-OC43 spike peptides, sampled before COVID-19 vaccination. Source of these receptors: a human donor who received a COVID-19 vaccine. The CDR3 runs from the conserved cysteine through the conserved F or W. A D gene is named only where the DNA matches it firmly. Only part of the rows carry a size: once, few, many, or a class if the clone is expanded.

j_gene | abundance | v_gene | d_gene | CDR3nt | CDR3aa
TRBJ1-6 | - | TRBV30 | - | TGTGCCTGGAGTGTCCCCGGGAGTAATTCACCCCTCCACTTT | CAWSVPGSNSPLHF
TRBJ1-5 | - | TRBV19 | - | TGTGCCAGTAGTATCCACGCGGGCCCAGCTCAGCCCCAGCATTTT | CASSIHAGPAQPQHF
TRBJ2-4 | - | TRBV4-1 | - | TGCGCCAGCAGCCACGGAGGGGTACAGGGGTCCAAAAACATTCAGTACTTC | CASSHGGVQGSKNIQYF
TRBJ2-3 | few | TRBV28 | - | TGTGCCAGCGGGACCCGCCCAGATACGCAGTATTTT | CASGTRPDTQYF
TRBJ1-3 | - | TRBV3-1/TRBV3-2 | TRBD1 | TGTGCCAGCAGCTGGGACAGGGCCGCTGGAAACACCATATATTTT | CASSWDRAAGNTIYF
TRBJ1-1 | - | TRBV3-1/TRBV3-2 | TRBD1 | TGTGCCAGCAGCCCGAGGACAGGGAACACTGAAGCTTTCTTT | CASSPRTGNTEAFF
TRBJ1-4 | - | TRBV5-1 | - | TGCGCCAGCAGCTTGTCCATCAGTGCAACTAATGAAAAACTGTTTTTT | CASSLSISATNEKLFF
TRBJ1-1 | - | TRBV12-3/TRBV12-4 | - | TGTGCCAGCAGTTCAAGTTTCACTGAAGCTTTCTTT | CASSSSFTEAFF
TRBJ2-5 | - | TRBV5-6 | - | TGTGCCAGCAGCTTGGATGTATTTACCGAGACCCAGTACTTC | CASSLDVFTETQYF
TRBJ1-4 | - | TRBV10-1 | - | TGCGCCAGCAGCCTGGGACAAGCAACTAATGAAAAACTGTTTTTT | CASSLGQATNEKLFF
TRBJ1-2 | - | TRBV25-1 | - | TGTGCCAGCTCACGGGTAGGAAGTAACTATGGCTACACCTTC | CASSRVGSNYGYTF
TRBJ2-2 | - | TRBV5-1 | TRBD2 | TGCGCCAGCAGCCCCGGGACTAGCAATACCGGGGAGCTGTTTTTT | CASSPGTSNTGELFF
TRBJ1-5 | once | TRBV6-5 | - | TGTGCCAGCAGTTACTCGTTGGGGATCCAGCCCCAGCATTTT | CASSYSLGIQPQHF
TRBJ2-1 | - | TRBV2 | TRBD2 | TGTGCCAGCAGTTTCCTAGCGGGGGTGGATGATGAGCAGTTCTTC | CASSFLAGVDDEQFF
TRBJ2-5 | - | TRBV3-1/TRBV3-2 | TRBD1 | TGTGCCGCTTCGTTCGGACAGGGCGGGTATGAGACCCAGTACTTC | CAASFGQGGYETQYF
TRBJ2-3 | - | TRBV5-1 | TRBD2 | TGCGCCAGCAGTTTCGGACTAGCGGGGAGCACAGATACGCAGTATTTT | CASSFGLAGSTDTQYF
TRBJ2-5 | - | TRBV12-5 | - | TGTGCTAGTGGTTCCCTCCCTGGACAGCCGCAAGAGACCCAGTACTTC | CASGSLPGQPQETQYF
TRBJ1-3 | - | TRBV30 | - | TGTGCCTCCCAACAGCAACCTGGAAACACCATATATTTT | CASQQQPGNTIYF
TRBJ1-4 | once | TRBV5-1 | - | TGCGCCAGCAGCTTAGGTGTTGCAGGGCCTCGGGAAAAACTGTTTTTT | CASSLGVAGPREKLFF
TRBJ1-1 | - | TRBV7-2 | - | TGTGCCAGCAGCCTGGTCCGGAACACTGAAGCTTTCTTT | CASSLVRNTEAFF
TRBJ1-2 | - | TRBV7-2 | - | TGTGCCAGCAGCGTGGCGGACAGCTATGGCTACACCTTC | CASSVADSYGYTF
TRBJ2-1 | few | TRBV27 | - | TGTGCCAGCAGCCTACAGCGACACACCCTTTACTACAATGAGCAGTTCTTC | CASSLQRHTLYYNEQFF
TRBJ1-2 | - | TRBV7-9 | - | TGTGCCAGCAGCTCTTCCGCTTTGGGCTACACCTTC | CASSSSALGYTF
TRBJ2-1 | - | TRBV5-6 | - | TGTGCCAGCAGCTTCAGGGGAGGAATCTACAATGAGCAGTTCTTC | CASSFRGGIYNEQFF
TRBJ1-2 | - | TRBV12-3/TRBV12-4 | - | TGTGCCAGCAGTTTTCGTCAGGGCTATGGCTACACCTTC | CASSFRQGYGYTF
TRBJ1-5 | - | TRBV7-9 | TRBD1 | TGTGCCAGCAGCTCGGGACAGCACAATCAGCCCCAGCATTTT | CASSSGQHNQPQHF
TRBJ1-4 | - | TRBV3-1/TRBV3-2 | - | TGTGCCAGCAGCCAAGCCGGGGAGGCAGGAAAACTGTTTTTT | CASSQAGEAGKLFF
TRBJ2-3 | - | TRBV25-1 | - | TGTGCCAGCAGTGACGTTCAGTCGGGTACTTCCAATACGCAGTATTTT | CASSDVQSGTSNTQYF
TRBJ1-2 | - | TRBV19 | - | TGTGCCAGTAGTATAGATGGGGGGGCGCGTTATGGCTACACCTTC | CASSIDGGARYGYTF
TRBJ1-2 | few | TRBV18 | - | TGTGCCAGCGCCCCAGGGACACAGGCTGCTGGCTACACCTTC | CASAPGTQAAGYTF
TRBJ1-2 | once | TRBV23-1 | - | TGCGCCAGCAGTCAATCTAAGGGGCCCCGGGACACCTTC | CASSQSKGPRDTF
TRBJ2-3 | - | TRBV30 | - | TGTGCCTGGAGTACGGGGCTTGTTACGCAGTATTTT | CAWSTGLVTQYF
TRBJ1-2 | - | TRBV4-3 | TRBD1 | TGCGCCAGCAGCCAAGTCCCGACAGGGGAAAGCTATGGCTACACCTTC | CASSQVPTGESYGYTF
TRBJ1-5 | - | TRBV6-2/TRBV6-3 | - | TGTGCCAGCAGTTACCCCCAGTGGGGACAGCCCCAGCATTTT | CASSYPQWGQPQHF
TRBJ1-4 | - | TRBV5-4 | - | TGTGCCAGCAGTGTGCAGGGAGCTAATGAAAAACTGTTTTTT | CASSVQGANEKLFF
TRBJ1-1 | - | TRBV6-5 | - | TGTGCCAGCAGCCTGATTCCAGGGACTGAAGCTTTCTTT | CASSLIPGTEAFF
TRBJ1-5 | few | TRBV19 | - | TGTGCCAGTATCCCGACAGGAGCCGGCAATCAGCCCCAGCATTTT | CASIPTGAGNQPQHF
TRBJ2-3 | - | TRBV19 | - | TGTGCCAGTAGTCCCTCGGTGGACAGATCAGCAGATACGCAGTATTTT | CASSPSVDRSADTQYF
TRBJ1-2 | - | TRBV7-2 | - | TGTGCCAGCAGCTTAGGGCCCCTGGGACGGCGATTTAACTATGGCTACACCTTC | CASSLGPLGRRFNYGYTF
TRBJ1-2 | few | TRBV5-7 | TRBD1 | TGTGCCAGCAGCCTAGACAGGGAGAACTATGGCTACACCTTC | CASSLDRENYGYTF
TRBJ2-2 | - | TRBV5-5 | TRBD2 | TGTGCCAGCAGCTTGGTACCCAGCGGGGGTCCCACCGGGGAGCTGTTTTTT | CASSLVPSGGPTGELFF
TRBJ1-5 | few | TRBV7-9 | - | TGTGCCAGCAGCTTTTCACAGGATCAGCCCCAGCATTTT | CASSFSQDQPQHF
TRBJ2-1 | - | TRBV29-1 | - | TGCAGCGTTGAATCGGGGTTTTCCTACAATGAGCAGTTCTTC | CSVESGFSYNEQFF